Following are 32 T cell receptor beta chains from one sample sequenced in a study of blood T cell repertoires in COVID-19. Using immunoSEQ multiplex PCR, the repertoire was profiled, and TCRdb retains in-frame clones only, with some absent. The data show about 120,000 clones, 90% seen once. Source material: peripheral blood. These receptors all stem from a human donor with active COVID-19. The donor label of this sample is uncertain.

This clone has just one count. The chain uses TRBV4-2 and TRBJ2-7; a weak D match, TRBD2 (6 bases). Germline CDR1 LGHNA, CDR2 YNFKEQ. The CDR3 has 14 residues. V was pared by 1 base and J by 6 bases, with 13 bases between. The CDR3 region is CASSQVGEGGEQYF. The CDR3 region has the DNA TGTGCCAGCAGCCAAGTTGGAGAGGGAGGCGAGCAGTACTTC.

V is TRBV13 and J is TRBJ2-7; 12 nucleotides match TRBD1. The CDR3 is 15 amino acids. Unmatched junction bases numbered 4, after V lost 5 bases and J lost 2 bases. Per germline, CDR1 PRHDT and CDR2 FYEKMQ (reference sequence). CDR3 bases: TGTGCCAGCAGCCGGGGACAGGGGGCGGCCTACGAGCAGTACTTC. Its protein is CASSRGQGAAYEQYF.

This chain joins TRBV18 and TRBJ2-1, with D tentatively TRBD2 (5 bases). Trimming removed 6 bases from V and 5 bases from J, with 11 bases in between. This CDR3 region has 13 residues. CDR1 and CDR2 from the germline V gene are KGHSH and LQKENI. Written as DNA, the CDR3 is TGTGCCAGCTCCCGCGGGCCAAACAATGAGCAGTTCTTC. This codes for CASSRGPNNEQFF.

The V gene is TRBV29-1, the J gene TRBJ2-3, with 7 bases that match TRBD1. The V gene end was trimmed by 2 bases and the J gene end by 1 base; junction bases not matched to a gene: 3. The CDR3 is made up of 14 amino acids. Germline loops: CDR1 SQVTM, CDR2 ANQGSEA. CDR3 loop: CSVESGQRTDTQYF. The CDR3 nucleotides are TGCAGCGTTGAATCGGGACAGCGCACAGATACGCAGTATTTT.

This sequence joins TRBV4-2 and TRBJ2-1; 7 bases align to TRBD1. CDR1 is LGHNA and CDR2 is YNFKEQ in the germline V gene. There are 16 residues in the CDR3. Trimming at V came to 0 bases and at J to 4 bases, leaving 6 bases not matched to a gene. CDR3 DNA sequence: TGTGCCAGCAGCCAAGATGTGGGACAGAGATACAATGAGCAGTTCTTC. Protein sequence: CASSQDVGQRYNEQFF.

The chain employs TRBV29-1 and TRBJ2-7; perhaps TRBD1 as D (6 bases). The V gene lost 5 bases and the J gene lost 3 bases, with 8 bases spanning the gap. This CDR3 has 11 residues. Germline V gene data show CDR1 as SQVTM and CDR2 as ANQGSEA. Here the CDR3 reads CSVRTVYEQYF. CDR3 in DNA: TGCAGCGTTCGGACAGTCTACGAGCAGTACTTC.

CDR3 sequence (DNA): TGTGCCAGCAGATTGACAGGGGGCTATGGCTACACCTTC. Residues: CASRLTGGYGYTF. This chain uses TRBV3-1 (or the pseudogene TRBV3-2) with TRBJ1-2; 9 bases agree with TRBD1. Germline V gene sequence: CDR1 LGHDT, CDR2 YNNKEL (reference sequence). CDR3 length equals 13 residues. The V and J ends lost 6 bases and 4 bases, in that order; junction bases with no gene match: 3.

By sample fraction, this clone is medium-sized. V and J are TRBV5-6 and TRBJ1-4; D not resolved. Germline CDR1 is SGHDT and CDR2 is YYEEEE. This CDR3 is built from 15 residues. Trimming pared 1 base from V and 4 bases from J, leaving 11 bases between. CDR3 in DNA: TGTGCCAGCAGCTTGTTTAGTCCCCGTAATGAAAAACTGTTTTTT. This sequence encodes CASSLFSPRNEKLFF.

V gene TRBV5-1 combines with J gene TRBJ1-6; 7 bases fit TRBD1. The CDR3 is 18 amino acids. After removal of 4 bases from V and 7 bases from J, the junction contained 17 bases not matched to a gene. Germline V gives CDR1 SGHRS, CDR2 YFSETQ. The CDR3, as DNA: TGCGCCAGCAGCGGCGGACAGGCAATGAATCTATGGAATTCACCCCTCCACTTT. Residues: CASSGGQAMNLWNSPLHF.

With respect to this clone: The junction departs from the called germline gene at one end, perhaps through a read error. The chain carries TRBV7-8 and TRBJ2-7, with 9 bases identical to TRBD1. Germline CDR1 reads SGHVS; CDR2 reads FQNEAQ. The CDR3 covers 13 residues. Written as DNA, the CDR3 is TGTGCCAGCAGCCAAGACATTCACCGGACAGGGGACTTC. This codes for CASSQDIHRTGDF. Supplemented by reference TRBV7-8 and TRBJ2-7, the full variable domain reads GAGVSQSPRYKVAKRGQDVALRCDPISGHVSLFWYQQALGQGPEFLTYFQNEAQLDKSGLPSDRFFAERPEGSVSTLKIQRTQQEDSAVYLCASSQDIHRTGDFGPGTRLTVT.

The chain links TRBV18 to TRBJ2-7; D is possibly TRBD2 (6 bases). From germline, CDR1 is KGHSH and CDR2 LQKENI. Trimming took 4 bases from V and 2 from J, leaving 15 bases between them. CDR3 length: 15 residues. The chain's CDR3 is CASSRTGTGTYEQYF. The CDR3 coding sequence is TGTGCCAGCTCACGAACCGGGACTGGGACCTACGAGCAGTACTTC.

The CDR3 DNA reads TGTGCCAGCAGCTCGTATGCGGTGGGGACCCAGTACTTC. This codes for CASSSYAVGTQYF. The chain is built from TRBV7-9 and TRBJ2-5; D is unresolved. V gave up 4 bases and J gave up 7 bases, with 13 bases separating them. The CDR3 runs 13 residues. Germline loops: CDR1 SEHNR, CDR2 FQNEAQ (reference sequence).

This chain connects TRBV12-3 or TRBV12-4 to TRBJ2-7; TRBD2 matches 7 bases. The CDR3 consists of 13 residues. Losses at the gene ends were 7 bases for V and 4 bases for J; bases not matched to a gene: 7. CDR3 sequence (DNA): TGTGCCAGCACTCGTTCGGGGGGATACGAGCAGTACTTC. It encodes CASTRSGGYEQYF.

V usage is TRBV4-1 and J usage is TRBJ1-1; 7 bases fit TRBD1. The CDR3 covers 13 residues. Per the germline V gene, CDR1 is MGHRA and CDR2 is YSYEKL. The trim removed 3 bases at V and 5 bases at J, leaving 3 bases unmatched. In nucleotides, the CDR3 is TGCGCCAGCAGCCACCCAGGGGGAACTGAAGCTTTCTTT. Amino acids: CASSHPGGTEAFF.

This clone appeared once. The chain couples TRBV10-3 to TRBJ2-5; TRBD1 matches 8 bases. In germline, CDR1 is ENHRY, CDR2 SYGVKD. The CDR3 sequence is 13 residues long. After removal of 8 bases from V and 4 bases from J, the junction contained 6 bases not matched to a gene. The CDR3 is CAIAGQGRETQYF. DNA for the CDR3: TGTGCCATCGCTGGACAGGGACGAGAGACCCAGTACTTC.

The chain is built from TRBV6-5 and TRBJ2-2; maybe TRBD1 (6 bases). This CDR3 contains 15 residues. CDR1 is MNHEY and CDR2 is SVGAGI in the germline V gene. The germline V and J ends were trimmed by 6 bases and 7 bases, with 18 bases remaining between them. In DNA, the CDR3 is TGTGCCAGCAGACAGGGTAGCTTAAATGGCGGGGAGCTGTTTTTT. This translates into CASRQGSLNGGELFF.

The chain combines TRBV7-9 with TRBJ2-1; 10 bases match TRBD1. The CDR3 sequence is 18 residues long. The V segment lost 5 bases and the J segment 8 bases; nucleotides outside the gene matches: 18. Germline V CDR1 and CDR2: SEHNR, FQNEAQ (reference sequence). The CDR3 loop is CASSKGQTGTGVGDEQFF. In DNA form, the CDR3 reads TGTGCCAGCAGCAAAGGACAAACCGGGACAGGGGTGGGTGATGAGCAGTTCTTC.

This chain joins TRBV19 and TRBJ1-5, with TRBD1 matching over 7 bases. Looked up from germline, CDR1 is LNHDA and CDR2 is SQIVND (reference sequence). The CDR3 contains 16 residues. Trimming cost V 4 bases and J 3 bases; bases outside gene matches: 9. The DNA for the CDR3 is TGTGCCAGTAGTACTGGTTGGACAGGCCCCAATCAGCCCCAGCATTTT. This sequence encodes CASSTGWTGPNQPQHF.

This clone was recorded a few times. The chain joins TRBV5-1 to TRBJ1-2; 7 nucleotides agree with TRBD1. Germline trimming cut 2 bases from V and 0 bases from J; bases unmatched to any gene: 1. This CDR3 has 14 amino acids. Germline CDR1 reads SGHRS; CDR2 reads YFSETQ. CDR3 in amino acids: CASSFGTANYGYTF. The CDR3 nucleotides read TGCGCCAGCAGCTTTGGGACAGCTAACTATGGCTACACCTTC. Full variable domain (missing parts from reference TRBV5-1 and TRBJ1-2): KAGVTQTPRYLIKTRGQQVTLSCSPISGHRSVSWYQQTPGQGLQFLFEYFSETQRNKGNFPGRFSGRQFSNSRSEMNVSTLELGDSALYLCASSFGTANYGYTFGSGTRLTVV.

The chain couples TRBV24-1 to TRBJ2-5; possibly TRBD1 for D (5 bases). Germline assignment: CDR1 KGHDR and CDR2 SFDVKD. This CDR3 region has 13 residues. The ends were cut back, 4 bases at V and 4 bases at J, with 9 bases in the middle. This chain's CDR3 is CATSEAGRETQYF. The CDR3 DNA follows: TGTGCCACCAGTGAGGCAGGGCGAGAGACCCAGTACTTC.

This clone was counted a single time. The V and J genes are TRBV7-2 and TRBJ2-7; 15 positions agree with TRBD2. V dropped 6 bases and J dropped 3; count of bases not matched to a gene: 15. The CDR3 has 19 residues. In germline, CDR1 is SGHTA, CDR2 FQGNSA. The CDR3 nucleotides are TGTGCCAGCAGTCGAGTCGGGACTAGCGGGGGGAGGACCAACTACGAGCAGTACTTC. Residues: CASSRVGTSGGRTNYEQYF.

The chain recombines TRBV9 with TRBJ2-3; D is possibly TRBD1 (5 bases). V lost 3 bases and J lost 0, with 11 bases in between. Germline V CDR1 and CDR2: SGDLS, YYNGEE. This CDR3 is built from 15 residues. The CDR3 DNA reads TGTGCCAGCAGCGGACAGCCTAAAAGCACAGATACGCAGTATTTT. Its translation is CASSGQPKSTDTQYF.

The chain uses TRBV5-1 and TRBJ2-3; no clear D. CDR3 length: 14 amino acids. V lost 0 bases and J lost 0, with 5 bases in between. Germline V gene data show CDR1 as SGHRS and CDR2 as YFSETQ. The CDR3 is CASSLGTSTDTQYF. The DNA of the CDR3 is TGCGCCAGCAGCTTGGGCACTAGCACAGATACGCAGTATTTT.

The genes are TRBV25-1 and TRBJ2-7; 9 bases fit TRBD1. V trimming: 2 bases; J trimming: 6 bases; junction bases outside the gene matches: 5. The germline CDR1 and CDR2 sequences are MGHDK and SYGVNS. The CDR3 is made up of 14 amino acids. The CDR3 here is CASSETRTGAEQYF. The CDR3 DNA follows: TGTGCCAGCAGTGAAACCAGGACAGGGGCCGAGCAGTACTTC.

CDR3 loop: CASSLFSPDTQYF. The CDR3 DNA reads as TGTGCCAGCAGCTTGTTTAGCCCAGATACGCAGTATTTT. The rearrangement joins TRBV5-4 to TRBJ2-3; D remains unclear. The CDR3 loop spans 13 amino acids. V was trimmed by 1 base and J by 4 bases, leaving 7 bases between them. Germline V gene lookup returns CDR1 SGHNT and CDR2 YYREEE (reference sequence).

The V and J genes are TRBV6-6 and TRBJ1-5; a possible D gene is TRBD1 (5 bases). Trimming took off 3 bases at V and 1 base at J, with 13 bases between the two ends. The CDR3 runs 16 residues. Germline V gene lookup returns CDR1 MNHNY and CDR2 SVGAGI (reference sequence). CDR3 sequence (DNA): TGTGCCAGCAGTTATGGGGGGGTCTTGAGCAATCAGCCCCAGCATTTT. Protein product: CASSYGGVLSNQPQHF.

The V gene is TRBV2, the J gene TRBJ2-3; the match to TRBD1 covers 9 bases. The CDR3 has 14 residues. Looked up from germline, CDR1 is SNHLY and CDR2 is FYNNEI. V lost 6 bases, J lost 4 bases, and 5 bases stayed unmatched. The CDR3 sequence: CASRATGGADTQYF. For the CDR3, the DNA is TGTGCCAGCAGAGCGACAGGGGGTGCAGATACGCAGTATTTT.

V gene TRBV7-2 combines with J gene TRBJ1-2, with 9 bases lining up with TRBD1. The CDR3 contains 13 residues. Germline V gives CDR1 SGHTA, CDR2 FQGNSA. After removal of 4 bases from V and 8 bases from J, the junction contained 5 bases not matched to a gene. The CDR3 spells CASSSGQGKGYTF. The CDR3 region has the DNA TGTGCCAGCAGCTCCGGACAGGGGAAAGGCTACACCTTC.

The rearrangement links TRBV5-1 to TRBJ1-2; D call uncertain. Germline V CDR1 and CDR2: SGHRS, YFSETQ. This CDR3 region has 13 residues. Trimming removed 3 bases at V and 4 bases at J, with 10 bases between. The CDR3 DNA follows: TGCGCCAGCAGCTCACTCAGCGCCTATGGCTACACCTTC. Protein: CASSSLSAYGYTF.

The rearrangement joins TRBV4-2 to TRBJ1-1, with a tentative D call TRBD1 (5 bases). Trimming left V 0 bases short and J 4 bases short, with 21 bases between. CDR3 length equals 18 residues. Germline V CDR1 and CDR2: LGHNA, YNFKEQ. CDR3: CASSQDLRRGWRSTEAFF. CDR3 sequence (DNA): TGTGCCAGCAGCCAAGATTTAAGGAGGGGCTGGCGGAGCACTGAAGCTTTCTTT.

The table lists this clone with a count of one. V is TRBV28 and J is TRBJ2-7, with TRBD1 matching 7 bases. Germline values: CDR1 MDHEN, CDR2 SYDVKM. V was clipped by 3 bases and J by 2 bases; unmatched bases: 10. The CDR3 length is 16 residues. CDR3 sequence: CASSFLQGKGAYEQYF. For the CDR3, the DNA is TGTGCCAGCAGTTTCCTACAGGGGAAGGGGGCCTACGAGCAGTACTTC.

This clone has just a few counts. The J gene is TRBJ2-3, the V gene TRBV7-9; a weak D match, TRBD1 (5 bases). V was cut by 1 base and J by 4 bases, with 12 bases left in between. The CDR3 covers 15 residues. Germline CDR1 and CDR2: SEHNR and FQNEAQ (reference sequence). The CDR3 loop is CASSLDGAWADTQYF. As DNA, the CDR3 is TGTGCCAGCAGCTTAGATGGGGCCTGGGCAGATACGCAGTATTTT.